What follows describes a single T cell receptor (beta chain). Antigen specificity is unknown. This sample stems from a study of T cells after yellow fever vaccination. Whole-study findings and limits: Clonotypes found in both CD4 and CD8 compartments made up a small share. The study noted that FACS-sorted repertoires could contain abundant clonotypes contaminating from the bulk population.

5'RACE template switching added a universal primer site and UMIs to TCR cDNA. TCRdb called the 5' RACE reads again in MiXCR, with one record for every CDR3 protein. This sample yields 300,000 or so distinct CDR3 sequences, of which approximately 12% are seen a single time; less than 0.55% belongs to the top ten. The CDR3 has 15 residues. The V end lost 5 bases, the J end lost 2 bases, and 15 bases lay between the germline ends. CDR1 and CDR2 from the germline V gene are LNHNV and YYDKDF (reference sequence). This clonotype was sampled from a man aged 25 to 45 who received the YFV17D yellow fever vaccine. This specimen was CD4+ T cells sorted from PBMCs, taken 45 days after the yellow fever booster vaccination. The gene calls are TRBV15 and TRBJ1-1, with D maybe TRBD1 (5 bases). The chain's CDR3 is CATSARGRINTEAFF. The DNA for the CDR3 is TGTGCCACCAGCGCCCGGGGACGGATCAACACTGAAGCTTTCTTT.